One and the same sample provided the 24 T cell receptor beta chains below, sequenced in a study of blood T cells in healthy people across ages. The authors ran a second PCR of about 7 to 11 cycles using a sample-barcoded 5' primer and a J-beta primer mix. One entry per CDR3 protein results from TCRdb running MiXCR on the 5' RACE reads. The top ten clones hold 13% of a sample with roughly 680,000 distinct CDR3 sequences, under 65% of them seen once. The material sequenced was blood. Receptors originate from a woman older than 75 in good health.

This clonotype has only a few counts. The gene calls are TRBV6-6 and TRBJ2-5; D remains unclear. Deletions cut 2 bases from V and 3 bases from J, with 10 bases between. CDR1 is MNHNY, CDR2 SVGAGI, per germline (reference sequence). The CDR3 loop spans 14 amino acids. The DNA of the CDR3 is TGTGCCAGCAGTTACGTCGGCAAGGAAGAGACCCAGTACTTC. Protein: CASSYVGKEETQYF.

This chain uses TRBV29-1 with TRBJ1-2; unclear D gene. Germline V gene data show CDR1 as SQVTM and CDR2 as ANQGSEA. V gave up 4 bases and J gave up 2 bases, with 14 bases separating them. This CDR3 is built from 14 residues. CDR3 in DNA: TGCAGCGTTGGGGTGAGCAACTTAAACTATGGCTACACCTTC. Amino acid sequence: CSVGVSNLNYGYTF.

Notes on this clonotype: A much larger clone is a single base away; this may be a read error. Written as DNA, the CDR3 is TGCAGTTCAAGGGAAGGGGCGTCCCACGGGCAGTACTTC. Residues: CSSREGASHGQYF. J is TRBJ2-5 and V is TRBV20-1, with D perhaps matching TRBD1 (5 bases). Looked up from germline, CDR1 is DFQATT and CDR2 is SNEGSKA (reference sequence). The ends were cut back, 8 bases at V and 11 bases at J, with 24 bases in the middle. CDR3 length: 13 residues.

In this sample, this clonotype turned up many times. The chain has TRBV28 and TRBJ2-4; D is possibly TRBD2 (6 bases). Trimming cost V 5 bases and J 0 bases, with 14 bases left between them. This CDR3 contains 16 residues. Looked up from germline, CDR1 is MDHEN and CDR2 is SYDVKM. CDR3 nucleotides: TGTGCCAGCAGTGGCCCCGCGGGACGAGCCAAAAACATTCAGTACTTC. It is translated as CASSGPAGRAKNIQYF.

This chain connects TRBV5-1 to TRBJ2-4, with D unclear. Matching the DNA end better, TRBJ2-7 makes the J call doubtful. Looked up from germline, CDR1 is SGHRS and CDR2 is YFSETQ. The CDR3 is 13 amino acids. The CDR3 coding sequence is TGCGCCAGCAGCCGTTCCTCCGATTACGAGCAGTACTTC. Its protein is CASSRSSDYEQYF.

This clonotype was seen only a few times. A much larger clonotype is one base distant, so this may be a read error. The chain combines TRBV6-5 with TRBJ2-5; weak D call: TRBD1 (5 bases). CDR3 length: 14 amino acids. The germline V gene has CDR1 MNHEY and CDR2 SVGAGI. V was shortened by 2 bases and J by 11 bases, with 18 bases between the two germline ends. The CDR3 DNA reads as TGTGCCAGCAGTTACGGGGCCACAACCAATGAGCAGTACTTC. This sequence encodes CASSYGATTNEQYF.

Turning to this clonotype: This may come from a read error, since a much larger clone is one base off. V and J are TRBV11-3 and TRBJ2-3; D unresolved. In germline, CDR1 is SGHNT, CDR2 YENEEA. The CDR3 loop spans 15 amino acids. CDR3 nucleotide sequence: TGTGCCTGCAGCTTATCGGGCGGTCCCACAGATACGCAGTATTTT. It yields the protein CACSLSGGPTDTQYF.

This chain uses TRBV20-1 with TRBJ2-7; weak D call: TRBD2 (5 bases). Germline V gene sequence: CDR1 DFQATT, CDR2 SNEGSKA (reference sequence). The CDR3 extends over 14 amino acids. V lost 0 bases to trimming and J lost 2 bases, with 11 bases between them. For the CDR3, the DNA is TGCAGTGCTAGAGATCCGAGCGGTCCCTACGAGCAGTACTTC. Its protein product is CSARDPSGPYEQYF.

This clonotype was counted only a few times. V and J are TRBV6-5 and TRBJ2-2; D could derive from TRBD1 or TRBD2 (6 bases each). Trimming took 2 bases from V and 0 from J, leaving 13 bases between them. CDR1 is MNHEY, CDR2 SVGAGI, per germline. This CDR3 region has 17 residues. CDR3: CASSYLQGGSNTGELFF. The CDR3 DNA reads as TGTGCCAGCAGTTACCTACAAGGGGGGTCGAACACCGGGGAGCTGTTTTTT.

V usage is TRBV12-3 or TRBV12-4 and J usage is TRBJ1-1, with D perhaps matching TRBD1 (5 bases). V lost 5 bases and J 1 base, leaving 14 bases between the germline ends. CDR3 length: 15 residues. CDR3 DNA sequence: TGTGCCAGCAGTCCATACGGGGGGGGGAACACTGAAGCTTTCTTT. Translated, it gives CASSPYGGGNTEAFF.

Details on this clonotype: A much larger clone is a single base away; this may be a read error. V gene TRBV20-1 combines with J gene TRBJ1-6, with 9 bases fitting TRBD1. The CDR3 is made up of 15 amino acids. V shed 6 bases and J 9 bases; nucleotides not matched to a gene: 12. The germline CDR1 and CDR2 sequences are DFQATT and SNEGSKA (reference sequence). The CDR3 spells CSATSAGQGVSPLHF. In DNA, the CDR3 is TGCAGTGCCACCTCGGCGGGACAGGGAGTTTCACCCCTCCACTTT.

Turning to this clonotype: A much larger clone is a single base away; this may be a read error. The chain combines TRBV6-5 with TRBJ2-3; tentatively, D is TRBD2 (5 bases). V lost 2 bases and J 3 bases, leaving 12 bases between the germline ends. The CDR3 loop spans 15 amino acids. Germline V CDR1 and CDR2: MNHEY, SVGAGI. This chain's CDR3 is CASSYGRADTDTQYF. CDR3 DNA sequence: TGTGCCAGCAGTTACGGACGAGCGGATACAGATACGCAGTATTTT.

This clonotype was observed a few times. The rearrangement uses TRBV2 and TRBJ2-7, with a tentative D call TRBD2 (5 bases). The last part of the DNA fits TRBJ2-5 better; the J call may be wrong. The CDR3 length is 17 residues. Germline V gives CDR1 SNHLY, CDR2 FYNNEI. The CDR3 reads CASSEPLGFGEQETQYF. The CDR3 DNA reads as TGTGCCAGCAGTGAACCACTAGGCTTCGGGGAGCAAGAGACCCAGTACTTC.

This sequence joins TRBV7-3 and TRBJ2-3, with 7 bases that match TRBD2. Trimming removed 1 base from V and 2 bases from J; junction bases left unmatched: 3. The germline V gene encodes CDR1 SGHTA and CDR2 FQGTGA. The CDR3 is made up of 15 amino acids. The CDR3 bases are TGTGCCAGCAGCTTAAGGGCGGGGGACACAGATACGCAGTATTTT. Protein product: CASSLRAGDTDTQYF.

The chain couples TRBV6-5 to TRBJ2-4; D not certain. The J call is doubtful: the DNA matches TRBJ2-7 better. Germline CDR1 MNHEY, CDR2 SVGAGI. This CDR3 region has 14 residues. The chain's CDR3 is CASRRAYLAHEQYF. For the CDR3, the DNA is TGTGCCAGCCGCCGAGCCTATTTAGCCCACGAGCAGTACTTC.

The chain has TRBV20-1 and TRBJ2-4; D call uncertain. The J call could be wrong; TRBJ2-7 is a better fit for the DNA end. Looked up from germline, CDR1 is DFQATT and CDR2 is SNEGSKA (reference sequence). CDR3 length: 17 residues. The CDR3 reads CSAREFGFDQDGHEQYF. The CDR3 DNA sequence: TGCAGTGCTAGAGAATTCGGTTTTGATCAGGACGGGCACGAGCAGTACTTC.

This chain joins TRBV7-2 and TRBJ1-1; possible D gene TRBD1, 5 bases. Germline CDR1 is SGHTA and CDR2 is FQGNSA. Trimming took 4 bases from V and 10 from J, leaving 19 bases between them. The CDR3 runs to 14 residues. The CDR3 protein is CASSSPGVGVVAFF. The CDR3 bases are TGTGCCAGCAGCTCTCCGGGGGTCGGGGTTGTAGCTTTCTTT.

This clonotype was found many times. The chain carries TRBV11-2 and TRBJ2-7; D perhaps matches TRBD2 (5 bases). The V and J ends lost 0 bases and 3 bases respectively, with 9 bases between them. The CDR3 has 14 amino acids. Germline V gene sequence: CDR1 SGHAT, CDR2 FQNNGV. The CDR3 DNA reads as TGTGCCAGCAGCTTAGAAATGGGGAGCTACGAGCAGTACTTC. This codes for CASSLEMGSYEQYF.

Concerning this clonotype: A single base separates this from a much larger clone, so it may be a read error. The V gene is TRBV29-1, the J gene TRBJ2-5; 7 nucleotides align to TRBD2. CDR3 size: 12 residues. From germline, CDR1 is SQVTM and CDR2 ANQGSEA. V was clipped by 4 bases and J by 3 bases; unmatched bases: 2. The chain's CDR3 is CSVVGGEETQYF. The CDR3 DNA reads as TGCAGCGTTGTGGGGGGGGAAGAGACCCAGTACTTC.

Of note for this clonotype: A much larger clone sits a single nucleotide away, making a read error possible. This rearrangement joins TRBV7-2 to TRBJ2-3; 11 nucleotides align to TRBD2. The V gene's germline CDR1 is SGHTA and CDR2 FQGNSA. The length of the CDR3 is 17 residues. This chain's CDR3 is CAGSSRGLAAYTDTQYF. CDR3 coding DNA: TGTGCCGGCAGCTCGAGGGGACTAGCGGCTTACACAGATACGCAGTATTTT.

This clonotype was observed at least ten times. The chain uses TRBV3-1 and TRBJ2-1; tentative D call: TRBD1 (5 bases). V dropped 0 bases and J dropped 14 bases, with 11 bases sitting between them. The CDR3 contains 12 residues. Looked up from germline, CDR1 is LGHDT and CDR2 is YNNKEL (reference sequence). The DNA for the CDR3 is TGTGCCAGCAGCCAAGATCGCAGGGCGGAGTTCTTC. It translates to CASSQDRRAEFF.

This rearrangement joins TRBV25-1 to TRBJ1-2; TRBD1 agrees at 8 bases. Losses at the gene ends were 4 bases for V and 8 bases for J; bases not matched to a gene: 12. The CDR3 runs to 15 residues. The germline CDR1 and CDR2 sequences are MGHDK and SYGVNS. The CDR3 sequence is CASSAGQGEVEGYTF. In DNA, the CDR3 is TGTGCCAGCAGTGCTGGACAGGGCGAGGTTGAGGGCTACACCTTC.

This clonotype was observed a handful of times. This chain connects TRBV13 to TRBJ2-1; 7 bases line up with TRBD1. The DNA end favors TRBJ2-7, so the J call may be wrong. Germline V gene sequence: CDR1 PRHDT, CDR2 FYEKMQ (reference sequence). CDR3 length: 14 residues. The CDR3: CASSPWTGYNEQYF. In DNA, the CDR3 is TGTGCCAGCAGCCCCTGGACAGGCTACAATGAGCAGTACTTC.

The J gene is TRBJ1-5, the V gene TRBV9, with 7 nucleotides matching TRBD1. Germline CDR1 reads SGDLS; CDR2 reads YYNGEE. This CDR3 has 16 residues. Trimming cost V 0 bases and J 2 bases; bases outside gene matches: 5. This CDR3 is CASSVAGQAGNQPQHF. In DNA, the CDR3 is TGTGCCAGCAGCGTAGCCGGACAGGCGGGCAATCAGCCCCAGCATTTT.